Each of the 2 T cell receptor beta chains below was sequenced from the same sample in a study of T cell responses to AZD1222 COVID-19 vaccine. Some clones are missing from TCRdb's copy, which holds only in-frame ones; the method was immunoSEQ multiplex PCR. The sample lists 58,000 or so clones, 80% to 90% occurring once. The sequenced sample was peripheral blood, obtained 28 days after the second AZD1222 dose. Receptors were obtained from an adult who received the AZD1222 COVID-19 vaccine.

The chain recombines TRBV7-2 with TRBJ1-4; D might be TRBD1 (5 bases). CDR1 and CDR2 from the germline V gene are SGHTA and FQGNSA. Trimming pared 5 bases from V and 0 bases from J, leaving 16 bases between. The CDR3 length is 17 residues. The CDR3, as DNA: TGTGCCAGCAGCCCGAGACAGTGGAGGGCAACTAATGAAAAACTGTTTTTT. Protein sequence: CASSPRQWRATNEKLFF. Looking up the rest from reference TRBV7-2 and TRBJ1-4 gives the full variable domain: GAGVSQSPSNKVTEKGKDVELRCDPISGHTALYWYRQSLGQGLEFLIYFQGNSAPDKSGLPSDRFSAERTGGSVSTLTIQRTQQEDSAVYLCASSPRQWRATNEKLFFGSGTQLSVL.

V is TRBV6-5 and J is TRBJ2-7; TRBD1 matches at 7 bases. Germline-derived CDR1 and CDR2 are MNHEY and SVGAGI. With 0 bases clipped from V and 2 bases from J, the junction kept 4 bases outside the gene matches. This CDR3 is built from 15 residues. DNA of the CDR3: TGTGCCAGCAGTTACTCGTACAGGGGCGCCTACGAGCAGTACTTC. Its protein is CASSYSYRGAYEQYF.